A selection of T cell receptor beta chains follows, all from one sample in a study of blood T cell repertoires in COVID-19. Method: immunoSEQ multiplex PCR; TCRdb's copy keeps in-frame clones and lacks some. Of 220,000 or so clones listed, about 82% were seen once; the top ten hold roughly 2%. Material: PBMCs or T cells enriched from blood (not recorded which). The source of these receptors is a woman between 50 and 59 years old who had recovered from COVID-19. CDR3s include the opening cysteine and the closing phenylalanine or tryptophan. The D gene is left open where the match is weak. Expanded clones are given a class, and other clones once, few, many or no size at all.

J gene: TRBJ1-2
clone size: -
V gene: TRBV27
D gene: TRBD1
CDR3 protein: CASSPLGQGAVYGYTF
CDR3 DNA: TGTGCCAGCAGTCCCCTGGGACAGGGGGCGGTCTATGGCTACACCTTC

J gene: TRBJ2-7
clone size: few
V gene: TRBV27
D gene: TRBD1
CDR3 protein: CARKAGTGPLKAYEQYF
CDR3 DNA: TGTGCCAGAAAGGCCGGGACAGGGCCCCTAAAGGCCTACGAGCAGTACTTC

J gene: TRBJ1-2
clone size: -
V gene: TRBV16
D gene: -
CDR3 protein: CASSQVILIGSTYGYTF
CDR3 DNA: TGTGCCAGCAGCCAAGTTATCCTAATAGGGAGTACCTATGGCTACACCTTC

J gene: TRBJ2-3
clone size: -
V gene: TRBV5-1
D gene: -
CDR3 protein: CASSPGVDTQYF
CDR3 DNA: TGCGCCAGCAGCCCGGGGGTGGATACGCAGTATTTT

J gene: TRBJ2-5
clone size: -
V gene: TRBV7-8
D gene: -
CDR3 protein: CASSRTRVRETQYF
CDR3 DNA: TGTGCCAGCAGCCGCACTAGAGTAAGAGAGACCCAGTACTTC

J gene: TRBJ2-7
clone size: -
V gene: TRBV11-2
D gene: -
CDR3 protein: CASSSPVGAITAYEQYF
CDR3 DNA: TGTGCCAGCAGCTCCCCGGTGGGGGCCATAACGGCATACGAGCAGTACTTC

J gene: TRBJ2-3
clone size: -
V gene: TRBV25-1
D gene: -
CDR3 protein: CASSDPLRGTDTQYF
CDR3 DNA: TGTGCCAGCAGTGACCCCCTGAGAGGCACAGATACGCAGTATTTT

J gene: TRBJ1-4
clone size: -
V gene: TRBV18
D gene: -
CDR3 protein: CASSPGSGREKLFF
CDR3 DNA: TGTGCCAGCTCACCCGGGTCAGGGCGTGAAAAACTGTTTTTT

J gene: TRBJ2-5
clone size: -
V gene: TRBV7-2
D gene: -
CDR3 protein: CASSWVLEETQYF
CDR3 DNA: TGTGCCAGCAGCTGGGTTCTAGAGGAGACCCAGTACTTC

J gene: TRBJ2-7
clone size: -
V gene: TRBV2
D gene: -
CDR3 protein: CASIEDRFSYEQYF
CDR3 DNA: TGTGCCAGCATCGAAGACAGGTTTTCCTACGAGCAGTACTTC